At least ten counts were recorded for the clone carrying this T cell receptor beta chain. Its antigen is unidentified. The data originate from a study of Graves' ophthalmopathy and Graves' hyperthyroidism. Whole-study findings and limits: With around 69% sensitivity and about 72% specificity, the model predicted ophthalmopathy progression.

Germline trimming cut 4 bases from V and 7 bases from J; bases unmatched to any gene: 12. Germline V lookup: CDR1 LNHDA, CDR2 SQIVND (reference sequence). The CDR3 extends over 16 amino acids. From RNA, the CDR3 regions of TCR beta chains were amplified and sequenced. Second-round multiplex PCR came after a first-round RT-PCR that employed HTBI primers. From the multiplex PCR reads, TCRdb called clonotypes with MiXCR, one entry per CDR3 protein. The repertoire includes over 15,000 distinct CDR3 sequences, roughly 50% of them detected once, and 25% sits in the top ten. This clonotype was obtained from a middle-aged woman with stable Graves' hyperthyroidism. The rearrangement uses TRBV19 and TRBJ1-4, with 7 bases lining up with TRBD1. Sequencing was done on a sample of peripheral blood. CDR3 sequence: CASSTAGRGLVEKLFF. In DNA form, the CDR3 reads TGTGCCAGTAGTACCGCAGGGAGGGGGCTAGTTGAAAAACTGTTTTTT.